This T cell receptor beta chain was retrieved from a study of T cell repertoires in cytomegalovirus infection. Overall study findings and caveats: CMV-specific TCR beta clonotypes restricted by HLA-C dominated the ex vivo response.

Using its own MiXCR run on the reads, TCRdb lists one record per CDR3 protein. The sample records about 680,000 distinct CDR3 sequences, 20% to 25% being singletons. This clonotype showed up many times. What it binds is not known. Sequencing used CD8+ T cells from PBMCs. This sequence originates from a human donor in good health (CMV status not recorded). Some clones in this sample may be carry-over from other donors' samples.

The chain's CDR3 is CASSPRDGDWGNQPQHF. CDR3 DNA: TGTGCCAGCAGCCCCCGGGACGGGGATTGGGGCAATCAGCCCCAGCATTTT. The J gene is TRBJ1-5, the V gene TRBV4-2; possible D gene TRBD1, 5 bases. This CDR3 region has 17 residues. The germline V gene encodes CDR1 LGHNA and CDR2 YNFKEQ. V shed 4 bases and J shed 2 bases, with 18 bases lying between them.